This T cell receptor (beta chain) was recovered during a study of T cell repertoires in cytomegalovirus infection. About the study: The public TCR beta signatures pointed to both CMV infection and matching HLA type. Study-wide points: Using cumulative public TCR beta family frequency, the authors identified those who carried CMV together with the relevant HLA. HLA-C-restricted, CMV-specific TCR beta clonotypes were dominant ex vivo.

Remarks on this clonotype: Its antigen is still unknown.

TCRdb independently ran MiXCR on the reads; one entry per CDR3 protein. The sample has 700,000 to 900,000 distinct CDR3 sequences, 25% to 35% seen once. The material was cultured CD8+ T cells from PBMCs, obtained from culture after CMV antigen stimulation. This TCR derives from a human donor in good health (CMV status not recorded). Some clones in this sample may be carry-over from other donors' samples.

The CDR3 coding sequence is TGCAGTGCTAGAGAAGGTGGCAAATCATTCAATTCACCCCTCCACTTT. Translated, it gives CSAREGGKSFNSPLHF. The J gene is TRBJ1-6, the V gene TRBV20-1; D ambiguous. Germline CDR1 DFQATT, CDR2 SNEGSKA (reference sequence). With 0 bases removed from V and 7 bases from J, the gap between germline ends came to 16 bases. The CDR3 extends over 16 amino acids.